This is a list of T cell receptor beta chains from one sample in a study of shared clonotypes between healthy human individuals. Repertoires were generated with immunoSEQ multiplex PCR, while TCRdb's copy carries only in-frame clones and drops some. Of about 120,000 clones listed, approximately 70% were seen once; the top ten hold under 25%. Sequencing input: memory CD8+ T cells sorted from blood. The receptors stem from a woman in her 30s in good health. Each CDR3 is given with its conserved first and last residue. D genes are given only for firm matches. Expanded clones get a size class; other rows say once, few or many, or leave the size out.

j_call clone_size v_call d_call cdr3_nt cdr3_aa
TRBJ1-2 . TRBV7-9 . TGTGCCAGCAGCTTAGTTTGGGGCCTCAAAGACGGCTACACCTTC CASSLVWGLKDGYTF
TRBJ1-4 . TRBV18 . TGTGCCAGCTCAAGTGGGGCGGGATATCGAGAAAAACTGTTTTTT CASSSGAGYREKLFF
TRBJ2-1 . TRBV7-8 TRBD2 TGTGCCAGCAGGCGGGAGGGCAATAATGAGCAGTTCTTC CASRREGNNEQFF
TRBJ2-1 . TRBV5-1 . TGCGCCAGCAGCTTGGACTCGACCTACAATGAGCAGTTCTTC CASSLDSTYNEQFF
TRBJ2-1 many TRBV2 TRBD2 TGTGCCAGCAGTGAGGGGGAAGGGCTAGCGGAGATGGATGAGCAGTTCTTC CASSEGEGLAEMDEQFF
TRBJ1-4 . TRBV5-1 . TGCGCCAGCAGCTTACGGGCCCAGGGCTCATCTGAAAAACTGTTTTTT CASSLRAQGSSEKLFF
TRBJ2-5 . TRBV6-5 . TGTGCCAGCAGCGGGACGGAGAAAGAGACCCAGTACTTC CASSGTEKETQYF
TRBJ2-1 . TRBV7-6 . TGTGCCAGCAGCTCCGCCAAAGGACAAAATACCAATGAGCAGTTCTTC CASSSAKGQNTNEQFF
TRBJ2-7 . TRBV28 . TGTGCCAGCAGTCTCCTGGAGGGACCTGAGCAGTACTTC CASSLLEGPEQYF
TRBJ1-1 . TRBV5-1 . TGCGCCAGCAGACCCAGGCGCCACACTGAAGCTTTCTTT CASRPRRHTEAFF
TRBJ2-1 few TRBV27 . TGTGCCAGCACCCCCTTCAGCGGAGGGTACAATGAGCAGTTCTTC CASTPFSGGYNEQFF
TRBJ2-7 once TRBV6-6 . TGTGCCAGCAGAGACCCATACTACGAGCAGTACTTC CASRDPYYEQYF
TRBJ2-7 . TRBV7-9 . TGTGCCAGCAGCTTAGCCCAACAGGGCCCCTACGAGCAGTACTTC CASSLAQQGPYEQYF
TRBJ2-1 . TRBV7-3 . TGTGCCAGCAGCTTATTGGGGGCCGGTGAGCAGTTCTTC CASSLLGAGEQFF
TRBJ2-6 . TRBV6-1 . TGTGCCAGCAGTGGCCGGAACTCTGGGGCCAACGTCCTGACTTTC CASSGRNSGANVLTF
TRBJ1-5 . TRBV15 . TGTGCCACCAGCAGAGATAGTACAGGCGGCAATCAGCCCCAGCATTTT CATSRDSTGGNQPQHF
TRBJ1-2 few TRBV6-5 . TGTGCCAGCAGTTACCTACCTGACAGCAACTATGGCTACACCTTC CASSYLPDSNYGYTF
TRBJ1-2 . TRBV28 TRBD1 TGTGCCAGCAGACGACAGGGGGTCGGCTACACCTTC CASRRQGVGYTF
TRBJ1-1 few TRBV6-5 . TGTGCCAGCAGTCCTGGACAATACATGAACACTGAAGCTTTCTTT CASSPGQYMNTEAFF
TRBJ2-1 few TRBV7-2 TRBD1 TGTGCCAGCAGCCCCCGGGACAGCCCCAATGAGCAGTTCTTC CASSPRDSPNEQFF
TRBJ2-7 . TRBV6-1 TRBD1 TGTGCCAGCAGTGTTTCAGGGGGCAAATACGAGCAGTACTTC CASSVSGGKYEQYF
TRBJ2-2 . TRBV7-9 . TGTGCCTCCCGGGAGAGGTCCGCGAACACCGGGGAGCTGTTTTTT CASRERSANTGELFF
TRBJ1-1 . TRBV10-3 TRBD1 TGTGCCATCAACCCGACAGGGGCGAACACTGAAGCTTTCTTT CAINPTGANTEAFF
TRBJ2-3 . TRBV27 TRBD2 TGTGCCAGCATGGTGGGTAGCGGGAGGCCAGATACGCAGTATTTT CASMVGSGRPDTQYF
TRBJ1-1 . TRBV7-9 . TGTGCCAGCAGCTCGGACACGACTGAAGCTTTCTTT CASSSDTTEAFF
TRBJ2-2 . TRBV6-4 TRBD2 TGTGCCAGCAGTGACTCGACTAGCGGGGAAGCGAACACCGGGGAGCTGTTTTTT CASSDSTSGEANTGELFF